These 9 T cell receptor beta chains share one sample of origin, sequenced in a study of persistence of HIV-infected CD4 T cells. An overlapping HIV-1 Gag peptide pool stimulated these cells at approximately 1 ug/peptide/mL. Sorting selected CD4+ T cells upregulating both CD40 ligand and CD69. Which antigens these TCRs recognize remains unknown. This was the immunoSEQ version 4 assay in survey mode. Measured with immunoSEQ multiplex PCR; TCRdb has only the in-frame clones, and not every one. Of tens of thousands of clones listed, 65% to 75% were seen once; the top ten hold roughly 1.5%. This material consisted of CD4+ T cells sorted from PBMCs after roughly 19-hour stimulation, taken from a patient who received antiretroviral therapy. The source is an adult man with HIV who was CMV-seropositive.

This clone was observed a handful of times. This sequence joins TRBV13 and TRBJ1-3, with TRBD1 matching 8 bases. CDR1 is PRHDT, CDR2 FYEKMQ, per germline (reference sequence). Trimming took 4 bases from V and 2 from J; bases not matched to a gene: 1. There are 14 residues in the CDR3. Here the CDR3 reads CASSSRGPGNTIYF. The CDR3 DNA reads as TGTGCCAGCAGCTCCAGGGGGCCTGGAAACACCATATATTTT.

V usage is TRBV27 and J usage is TRBJ1-2; tentative D call: TRBD1 (6 bases). The CDR3 has 17 amino acids. Germline loops: CDR1 MNHEY, CDR2 SMNVEV (reference sequence). V shed 0 bases and J shed 0 bases, with 14 bases lying between them. The CDR3: CASSLSAHRAANYGYTF. CDR3 bases: TGTGCCAGCAGTTTATCTGCGCACAGGGCGGCTAACTATGGCTACACCTTC.

The count of this clone is one. The chain recombines TRBV28 with TRBJ2-6; 10 bases map to TRBD1. The CDR3 runs to 17 residues. Per germline, CDR1 MDHEN and CDR2 SYDVKM. The V and J ends lost 6 bases and 2 bases, in that order; junction bases with no gene match: 7. The DNA of the CDR3 is TGTGCCAGCAGACCATTCGACAGGGGGCCTGGGGCCAACGTCCTGACTTTC. This encodes CASRPFDRGPGANVLTF.

The chain employs TRBV2 and TRBJ1-3; D remains ambiguous. Trimming stripped 1 base from V and 4 bases from J, with 5 bases between. The CDR3 covers 13 residues. Germline V gene lookup returns CDR1 SNHLY and CDR2 FYNNEI. In DNA form, the CDR3 reads TGTGCCAGCAGTGAAGGGCCCGGAAACACCATATATTTT. Translated: CASSEGPGNTIYF.

The chain has TRBV9 and TRBJ2-6; TRBD2 might be the D (6 bases). Trimming left V 0 bases short and J 9 bases short, with 10 bases between. Germline assignment: CDR1 SGDLS and CDR2 YYNGEE. This CDR3 is 14 amino acids long. CDR3 coding DNA: TGTGCCAGCAGCGTAGGGGACTCCATCAACGTCCTGACTTTC. Translation: CASSVGDSINVLTF.

The chain uses TRBV7-2 and TRBJ2-1; TRBD2 might be the D (6 bases). This CDR3 contains 15 residues. V lost 6 bases and J 5 bases, leaving 17 bases between the germline ends. In germline, CDR1 is SGHTA, CDR2 FQGNSA. CDR3: CASRFPGLRNNEQFF. The CDR3 DNA reads TGTGCCAGCAGATTCCCGGGACTGAGGAACAATGAGCAGTTCTTC.

The chain recombines TRBV5-1 with TRBJ1-3; 7 bases match TRBD1. In germline, CDR1 is SGHRS, CDR2 YFSETQ. CDR3 length: 15 residues. V was pared by 5 bases and J by 0 bases, with 5 bases of the junction left unmatched. CDR3 in amino acids: CASRPGTDSGNTIYF. The CDR3 DNA reads as TGCGCCAGCAGACCCGGGACAGACTCTGGAAACACCATATATTTT. The complete variable domain, with remaining parts taken from reference TRBV5-1 and TRBJ1-3, reads KAGVTQTPRYLIKTRGQQVTLSCSPISGHRSVSWYQQTPGQGLQFLFEYFSETQRNKGNFPGRFSGRQFSNSRSEMNVSTLELGDSALYLCASRPGTDSGNTIYFGEGSWLTVV.

This chain links TRBV3-1 (or the pseudogene TRBV3-2) with TRBJ1-1; D not certain. CDR1 LGHDT and CDR2 YNNKEL come from the germline V gene (reference sequence). V lost 1 base, J lost 5 bases, and 14 bases lay in between. The CDR3 runs to 15 residues. The CDR3 sequence: CASSQGALGITEAFF. CDR3 sequence (DNA): TGTGCCAGCAGCCAAGGAGCTTTGGGGATTACTGAAGCTTTCTTT.

The chain recombines TRBV6-5 with TRBJ1-6, with 10 nucleotides matching TRBD1. The CDR3 is 15 amino acids. V was clipped by 5 bases and J by 7 bases; unmatched bases: 5. Germline V lookup: CDR1 MNHEY, CDR2 SVGAGI. The CDR3 here is CASSRDRGQNSPLHF. The CDR3 nucleotides are TGTGCCAGCAGTCGAGACAGGGGGCAAAATTCACCCCTCCACTTT.